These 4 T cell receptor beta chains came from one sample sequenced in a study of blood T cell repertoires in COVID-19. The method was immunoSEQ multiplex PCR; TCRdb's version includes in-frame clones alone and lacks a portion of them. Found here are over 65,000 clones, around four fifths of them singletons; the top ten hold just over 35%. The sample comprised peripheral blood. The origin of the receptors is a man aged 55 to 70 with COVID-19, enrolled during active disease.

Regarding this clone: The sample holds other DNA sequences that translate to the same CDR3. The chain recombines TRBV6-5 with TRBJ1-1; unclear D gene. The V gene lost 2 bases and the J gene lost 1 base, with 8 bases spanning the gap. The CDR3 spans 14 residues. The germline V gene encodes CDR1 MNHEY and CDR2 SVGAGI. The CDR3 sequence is CASSYREGNTEAFF. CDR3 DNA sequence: TGTGCCAGCAGTTACCGGGAGGGGAACACTGAAGCTTTCTTT.

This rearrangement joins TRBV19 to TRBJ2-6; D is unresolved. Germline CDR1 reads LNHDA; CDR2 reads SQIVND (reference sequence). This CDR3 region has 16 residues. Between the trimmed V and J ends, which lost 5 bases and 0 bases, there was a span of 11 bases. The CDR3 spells CASSEQGGSGANVLTF. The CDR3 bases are TGTGCCAGTAGTGAGCAAGGCGGCTCTGGGGCCAACGTCCTGACTTTC. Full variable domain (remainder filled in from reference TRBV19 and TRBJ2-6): DGGITQSPKYLFRKEGQNVTLSCEQNLNHDAMYWYRQDPGQGLRLIYYSQIVNDFQKGDIAEGYSVSREKKESFPLTVTSAQKNPTAFYLCASSEQGGSGANVLTFGAGSRLTVL.

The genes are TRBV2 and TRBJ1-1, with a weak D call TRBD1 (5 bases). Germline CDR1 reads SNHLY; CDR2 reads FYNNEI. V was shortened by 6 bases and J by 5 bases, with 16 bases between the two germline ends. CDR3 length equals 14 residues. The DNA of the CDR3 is TGTGCCAGCAGGTTGTCAGGGTTGGGGACTGAAGCTTTCTTT. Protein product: CASRLSGLGTEAFF.

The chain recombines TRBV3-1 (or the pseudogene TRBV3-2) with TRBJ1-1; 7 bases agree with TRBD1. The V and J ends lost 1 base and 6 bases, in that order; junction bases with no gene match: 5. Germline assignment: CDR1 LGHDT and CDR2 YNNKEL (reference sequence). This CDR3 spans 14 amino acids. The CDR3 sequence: CASSQGWDSAEAFF. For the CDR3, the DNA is TGTGCCAGCAGCCAAGGATGGGACAGCGCTGAAGCTTTCTTT.